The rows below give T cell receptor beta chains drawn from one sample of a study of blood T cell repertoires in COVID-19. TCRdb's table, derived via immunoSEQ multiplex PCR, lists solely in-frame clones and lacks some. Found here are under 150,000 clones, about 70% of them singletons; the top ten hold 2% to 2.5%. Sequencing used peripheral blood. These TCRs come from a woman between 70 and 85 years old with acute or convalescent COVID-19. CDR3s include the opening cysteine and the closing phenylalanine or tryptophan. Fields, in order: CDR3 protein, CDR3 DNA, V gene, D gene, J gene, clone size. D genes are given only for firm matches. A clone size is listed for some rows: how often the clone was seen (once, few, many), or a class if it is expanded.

cdr3_aa: CASSFGQGSNEKLFF
cdr3_nt: TGTGCCAGCAGCTTCGGACAGGGGAGTAATGAAAAACTGTTTTTT
v_call: TRBV7-6
d_call: TRBD1
j_call: TRBJ1-4
clone_size: -

cdr3_aa: CASTLKDRGLSPLHF
cdr3_nt: TGTGCCAGCACCCTTAAGGACAGGGGGCTGTCACCCCTCCACTTT
v_call: TRBV27
d_call: TRBD1
j_call: TRBJ1-6
clone_size: -

cdr3_aa: CASAPGAGDSYGYTF
cdr3_nt: TGTGCCAGCGCTCCGGGTGCAGGGGACAGCTATGGCTACACCTTC
v_call: TRBV28
d_call: TRBD1
j_call: TRBJ1-2
clone_size: -

cdr3_aa: CASSPGAGVHEQYF
cdr3_nt: TGTGCCAGCTCACCGGGGGCGGGAGTCCACGAGCAGTACTTC
v_call: TRBV18
d_call: -
j_call: TRBJ2-7
clone_size: -

cdr3_aa: CAISDPELPGQGINEKLFF
cdr3_nt: TGTGCCATCAGTGACCCCGAACTACCGGGACAGGGGATTAATGAAAAACTGTTTTTT
v_call: TRBV10-3
d_call: TRBD1
j_call: TRBJ1-4
clone_size: -

cdr3_aa: CASSQGDFRTDTQYF
cdr3_nt: TGTGCCAGCAGCCAAGGGGACTTTCGCACAGATACGCAGTATTTT
v_call: TRBV14
d_call: -
j_call: TRBJ2-3
clone_size: -

cdr3_aa: CASSQGPDRGTQEKLFF
cdr3_nt: TGTGCCAGCAGCCAAGGCCCGGACAGGGGCACTCAGGAAAAACTGTTTTTT
v_call: TRBV4-2
d_call: TRBD1
j_call: TRBJ1-4
clone_size: -

cdr3_aa: CASSAFEGTSGFF
cdr3_nt: TGTGCCAGCAGTGCTTTCGAAGGAACTAGCGGGTTCTTC
v_call: TRBV2
d_call: TRBD2
j_call: TRBJ2-1
clone_size: few

cdr3_aa: CASSSQQGALVQPQHF
cdr3_nt: TGTGCCAGCAGTTCCCAACAGGGGGCGCTGGTTCAGCCCCAGCATTTT
v_call: TRBV28
d_call: TRBD1
j_call: TRBJ1-5
clone_size: -

cdr3_aa: CASSWTTGQPQHF
cdr3_nt: TGTGCCAGCAGTTGGACTACGGGGCAGCCCCAGCATTTT
v_call: TRBV28
d_call: -
j_call: TRBJ1-5
clone_size: -

cdr3_aa: CASSSQTGVNTEAFF
cdr3_nt: TGCGCCAGCAGCTCGCAGACAGGGGTGAACACTGAAGCTTTCTTT
v_call: TRBV5-1
d_call: TRBD1
j_call: TRBJ1-1
clone_size: -

cdr3_aa: CASRRTSGSSGELFF
cdr3_nt: TGTGCCAGCAGAAGGACTAGCGGGAGTTCCGGGGAGCTGTTTTTT
v_call: TRBV2
d_call: TRBD2
j_call: TRBJ2-2
clone_size: few

cdr3_aa: CASSFLRGQAFF
cdr3_nt: TGTGCCAGCAGCTTCCTGCGGGGGCAAGCTTTCTTT
v_call: TRBV11-3
d_call: -
j_call: TRBJ1-1
clone_size: -

cdr3_aa: CASSESPGGKLFF
cdr3_nt: TGTGCCAGCAGTGAAAGCCCAGGGGGGAAACTGTTTTTT
v_call: TRBV2
d_call: TRBD1
j_call: TRBJ1-4
clone_size: -

cdr3_aa: CAISNRDRSNEQFF
cdr3_nt: TGTGCCATCAGCAACCGGGACAGATCCAATGAGCAGTTCTTC
v_call: TRBV10-3
d_call: TRBD1
j_call: TRBJ2-1
clone_size: -

cdr3_aa: CATSDLRGGSYNEQFF
cdr3_nt: TGTGCCACCAGTGATTTGAGGGGGGGGTCGTACAATGAGCAGTTCTTC
v_call: TRBV24-1
d_call: -
j_call: TRBJ2-1
clone_size: -

cdr3_aa: CASALTGGLTGELFF
cdr3_nt: TGTGCCAGCGCGTTGACAGGGGGGCTCACCGGGGAGCTGTTTTTT
v_call: TRBV6-5
d_call: TRBD1
j_call: TRBJ2-2
clone_size: -

cdr3_aa: CASRTGLANTEAFF
cdr3_nt: TGTGCCAGTAGGACAGGTTTGGCGAACACTGAAGCTTTCTTT
v_call: TRBV19
d_call: -
j_call: TRBJ1-1
clone_size: -

cdr3_aa: CASSLKGWGTEAFF
cdr3_nt: TGTGCCAGCAGTCTTAAGGGGTGGGGCACTGAAGCTTTCTTT
v_call: TRBV2
d_call: -
j_call: TRBJ1-1
clone_size: -

cdr3_aa: CASSPAMHRAEAFF
cdr3_nt: TGTGCCAGCAGCCCAGCCATGCATCGGGCTGAAGCTTTCTTT
v_call: TRBV3-1/TRBV3-2
d_call: -
j_call: TRBJ1-1
clone_size: -

cdr3_aa: CATSRDSSLDSEQFF
cdr3_nt: TGTGCCACCAGCAGAGATTCATCCCTTGACAGTGAGCAGTTCTTC
v_call: TRBV15
d_call: -
j_call: TRBJ2-1
clone_size: once

cdr3_aa: CAWTRGSRGYTF
cdr3_nt: TGTGCCTGGACCCGAGGGAGCCGTGGCTACACCTTC
v_call: TRBV30
d_call: -
j_call: TRBJ1-2
clone_size: -

cdr3_aa: CASSSTELAEQFF
cdr3_nt: TGTGCCAGCAGCTCAACCGAACTAGCGGAGCAGTTCTTC
v_call: TRBV7-3
d_call: TRBD2
j_call: TRBJ2-1
clone_size: -

cdr3_aa: CAWSHSPLRPQHF
cdr3_nt: TGTGCCTGGAGTCACTCCCCCTTAAGGCCCCAGCATTTT
v_call: TRBV30
d_call: -
j_call: TRBJ1-5
clone_size: -

cdr3_aa: CASSQITGFEQYF
cdr3_nt: TGTGCCAGCAGCCAAATAACAGGGTTCGAGCAGTACTTC
v_call: TRBV12-3/TRBV12-4
d_call: -
j_call: TRBJ2-7
clone_size: -

cdr3_aa: CASRSSGRDTDTQYF
cdr3_nt: TGTGCCAGCAGATCGAGCGGGAGGGACACAGATACGCAGTATTTT
v_call: TRBV28
d_call: TRBD2
j_call: TRBJ2-3
clone_size: once

cdr3_aa: CASSFDYGVTEAFF
cdr3_nt: TGTGCCAGCAGTTTCGATTACGGGGTCACTGAAGCTTTCTTT
v_call: TRBV28
d_call: -
j_call: TRBJ1-1
clone_size: -

cdr3_aa: CATSREGSTGGPYEQYF
cdr3_nt: TGTGCCACCAGCAGAGAGGGATCTACAGGGGGCCCCTACGAGCAGTACTTC
v_call: TRBV15
d_call: TRBD1
j_call: TRBJ2-7
clone_size: once

cdr3_aa: CASRRGTVQYF
cdr3_nt: TGTGCCAGCAGGCGTGGGACAGTGCAATACTTC
v_call: TRBV3-1/TRBV3-2
d_call: TRBD1
j_call: TRBJ2-7
clone_size: -

cdr3_aa: CASSPGQGTDTQYF
cdr3_nt: TGCGCCAGCAGCCCCGGACAGGGAACAGATACGCAGTATTTT
v_call: TRBV5-1
d_call: TRBD1
j_call: TRBJ2-3
clone_size: -

cdr3_aa: CASSTTEWDTEAFF
cdr3_nt: TGTGCCAGCAGCACGACAGAGTGGGACACTGAAGCTTTCTTT
v_call: TRBV5-6
d_call: -
j_call: TRBJ1-1
clone_size: -

cdr3_aa: CASRGGEVGGYTF
cdr3_nt: TGTGCCAGCAGGGGGGGGGAAGTTGGCGGCTACACCTTC
v_call: TRBV6-5
d_call: -
j_call: TRBJ1-2
clone_size: -

cdr3_aa: CASSPDRDLENTEAFF
cdr3_nt: TGTGCCAGCAGCCCCGACAGGGACCTTGAAAACACTGAAGCTTTCTTT
v_call: TRBV7-9
d_call: TRBD1
j_call: TRBJ1-1
clone_size: -

cdr3_aa: CASRDPGGGEKLFF
cdr3_nt: TGTGCCAGCAGAGATCCAGGGGGAGGAGAAAAACTGTTTTTT
v_call: TRBV27
d_call: TRBD1
j_call: TRBJ1-4
clone_size: -

cdr3_aa: CASSLALSGNQETQYF
cdr3_nt: TGTGCCAGCAGCTTAGCGTTAAGCGGGAACCAAGAGACCCAGTACTTC
v_call: TRBV7-2
d_call: TRBD2
j_call: TRBJ2-5
clone_size: once

cdr3_aa: CASSSDRGSGELFF
cdr3_nt: TGTGCCAGCAGCTCAGACAGGGGGTCCGGGGAGCTGTTTTTT
v_call: TRBV7-2
d_call: TRBD1
j_call: TRBJ2-2
clone_size: few

cdr3_aa: CASSSRQAQPQHF
cdr3_nt: TGTGCCAGCAGCTCGAGACAGGCTCAGCCCCAGCATTTT
v_call: TRBV7-2
d_call: -
j_call: TRBJ1-5
clone_size: -

cdr3_aa: CASSLGRASDDTQYF
cdr3_nt: TGTGCCAGCAGCTTAGGTCGGGCTAGCGACGATACGCAGTATTTT
v_call: TRBV13
d_call: -
j_call: TRBJ2-3
clone_size: -

cdr3_aa: CASSQYGTGGAHAEAFF
cdr3_nt: TGTGCCAGCAGCCAATACGGGACAGGGGGCGCCCACGCTGAAGCTTTCTTT
v_call: TRBV3-1/TRBV3-2
d_call: TRBD1
j_call: TRBJ1-1
clone_size: -

cdr3_aa: CASSEGQNINYGYTF
cdr3_nt: TGCGCCAGCAGCGAGGGACAAAATATTAACTATGGCTACACCTTC
v_call: TRBV5-1
d_call: -
j_call: TRBJ1-2
clone_size: -

cdr3_aa: CASSARLQGAGDTQYF
cdr3_nt: TGCGCCAGCAGTGCCCGATTACAGGGGGCTGGAGATACGCAGTATTTT
v_call: TRBV10-1
d_call: TRBD1
j_call: TRBJ2-3
clone_size: -

cdr3_aa: CATSHRLAGVAQYF
cdr3_nt: TGTGCCACCAGTCATAGACTAGCGGGGGTGGCCCAGTACTTC
v_call: TRBV15
d_call: TRBD2
j_call: TRBJ2-5
clone_size: -

cdr3_aa: CATSDPGTGTYNEQFF
cdr3_nt: TGTGCCACCAGTGATCCCGGGACAGGGACCTACAATGAGCAGTTCTTC
v_call: TRBV24-1
d_call: TRBD1
j_call: TRBJ2-1
clone_size: -

cdr3_aa: CAISAVSGSSYNEQFF
cdr3_nt: TGTGCCATCAGTGCCGTTAGCGGGAGCTCCTACAATGAGCAGTTCTTC
v_call: TRBV10-3
d_call: TRBD2
j_call: TRBJ2-1
clone_size: -

cdr3_aa: CASSLKGFGASGSGALETQYF
cdr3_nt: TGTGCTAGCAGCTTAAAGGGTTTCGGGGCTAGCGGGAGTGGGGCACTAGAGACCCAGTACTTC
v_call: TRBV7-7
d_call: TRBD2
j_call: TRBJ2-5
clone_size: -

cdr3_aa: CSASGFGSGTPPDTQYF
cdr3_nt: TGCAGTGCTAGTGGGTTTGGGTCCGGGACACCCCCGGATACGCAGTATTTT
v_call: TRBV20-1
d_call: -
j_call: TRBJ2-3
clone_size: -

cdr3_aa: CASSLMSGGGGYEQYF
cdr3_nt: TGCGCCAGCAGCTTAATGTCGGGGGGCGGTGGCTACGAGCAGTACTTC
v_call: TRBV5-1
d_call: -
j_call: TRBJ2-7
clone_size: -

cdr3_aa: CASSPRDSDFVSKNIQYF
cdr3_nt: TGTGCCAGCAGTCCTCGGGACAGTGATTTCGTATCCAAAAACATTCAGTACTTC
v_call: TRBV27
d_call: TRBD1
j_call: TRBJ2-4
clone_size: -

cdr3_aa: CASSPTYKGASPYEQYF
cdr3_nt: TGCGCCAGCAGCCCGACATACAAGGGGGCTAGCCCCTACGAGCAGTACTTC
v_call: TRBV4-1
d_call: TRBD1
j_call: TRBJ2-7
clone_size: -

cdr3_aa: CASSVEPGGNGNTIYF
cdr3_nt: TGTGCCAGCAGCGTAGAGCCAGGGGGAAATGGAAACACCATATATTTT
v_call: TRBV9
d_call: TRBD1
j_call: TRBJ1-3
clone_size: -

cdr3_aa: CASSKEGRRGQGAQKNSPLHF
cdr3_nt: TGTGCCAGCAGCAAAGAAGGTAGAAGGGGACAGGGGGCGCAAAAGAATTCACCCCTCCACTTT
v_call: TRBV21-1
d_call: -
j_call: TRBJ1-6
clone_size: -

cdr3_aa: CSVERDTGNTIYF
cdr3_nt: TGCAGCGTTGAACGGGACACTGGAAACACCATATATTTT
v_call: TRBV29-1
d_call: -
j_call: TRBJ1-3
clone_size: -

cdr3_aa: CASSPLGEGYTF
cdr3_nt: TGTGCCAGCTCACCACTGGGAGAGGGCTACACCTTC
v_call: TRBV18
d_call: -
j_call: TRBJ1-2
clone_size: -

cdr3_aa: CASSLGDRVYGYTF
cdr3_nt: TGCGCCAGCAGCTTGGGCGACAGGGTCTATGGCTACACCTTC
v_call: TRBV5-1
d_call: TRBD1
j_call: TRBJ1-2
clone_size: -

cdr3_aa: CASSLGAGGSYEQYF
cdr3_nt: TGTGCCAGCAGTTTAGGCGCAGGGGGAAGCTACGAGCAGTACTTC
v_call: TRBV28
d_call: TRBD1
j_call: TRBJ2-7
clone_size: once